The 5 T cell receptor beta chains listed next were all sequenced from one sample in a study of CD4 T cells in relation to SARS-CoV-2 and coronaviruses. Only in-frame clones appear in the TCRdb table, and some are missing; sequencing was by immunoSEQ multiplex PCR. This sample has roughly 23,000 clones; under 80% occur once, and the top ten carry 15% to 20%. Before the COVID-19 pandemic, during about 2011-2019, CD4+ T cells were taken from unexposed donors. CD4+ T cells were isolated from the cells after about nine days of culture. Their target antigens are unknown. Sequenced sample: CD4+ T cells from PBMCs, cultured in vitro. The receptors derive from a human donor in good health.

This chain connects TRBV6-5 to TRBJ1-1; the D gene is possibly TRBD1 (6 bases). Germline CDR1 MNHEY, CDR2 SVGAGI. This CDR3 region has 13 residues. V was shortened by 6 bases and J by 7 bases, with 15 bases between the two germline ends. CDR3 amino acids: CASRIRDTSEAFF. CDR3 nucleotide sequence: TGTGCCAGCAGGATCCGGGACACAAGTGAAGCTTTCTTT.

This clone was observed a single time. V and J are TRBV10-3 and TRBJ2-7; TRBD1 matches 7 bases. Germline V gene data show CDR1 as ENHRY and CDR2 as SYGVKD. With 6 bases clipped from V and 4 bases from J, the junction kept 9 bases outside the gene matches. The CDR3 is 14 amino acids. CDR3 region: CAIRGGQPNYEQYF. Here the CDR3 DNA reads TGTGCCATCAGAGGGGGACAGCCTAATTACGAGCAGTACTTC.

The gene calls are TRBV9 and TRBJ2-7; unclear D gene. The germline V gene has CDR1 SGDLS and CDR2 YYNGEE. There are 13 residues in the CDR3. V was trimmed by 1 base and J by 5 bases, leaving 10 bases between them. The CDR3 DNA reads as TGTGCCAGCAGCGTAACCCCTCTCAACGAGCAGTACTTC. Residues: CASSVTPLNEQYF.

The rearrangement joins TRBV19 to TRBJ1-5, with D possibly matching TRBD1 (5 bases). The germline V and J ends were trimmed by 4 bases and 1 base, with 17 bases remaining between them. CDR3 length: 17 amino acids. The germline gives CDR1 LNHDA, CDR2 SQIVND (reference sequence). The CDR3 region has the DNA TGTGCCAGTAGTAACTGGTTCGGGGGTTGGAGCAATCAGCCCCAGCATTTT. It is translated as CASSNWFGGWSNQPQHF.

The chain recombines TRBV19 with TRBJ2-3, with no clear D. The germline gives CDR1 LNHDA, CDR2 SQIVND (reference sequence). The CDR3 is 15 amino acids. V dropped 10 bases and J dropped 2 bases, with 19 bases sitting between them. The CDR3 DNA reads as TGTGCCACCAGTGGAAGGGCCTATAACACAGATACGCAGTATTTT. Protein: CATSGRAYNTDTQYF. Based on the CDR3 plus reference TRBV19 and TRBJ2-3, the full variable domain is DGGITQSPKYLFRKEGQNVTLSCEQNLNHDAMYWYRQDPGQGLRLIYYSQIVNDFQKGDIAEGYSVSREKKESFPLTVTSAQKNPTAFYLCATSGRAYNTDTQYFGPGTRLTVL.